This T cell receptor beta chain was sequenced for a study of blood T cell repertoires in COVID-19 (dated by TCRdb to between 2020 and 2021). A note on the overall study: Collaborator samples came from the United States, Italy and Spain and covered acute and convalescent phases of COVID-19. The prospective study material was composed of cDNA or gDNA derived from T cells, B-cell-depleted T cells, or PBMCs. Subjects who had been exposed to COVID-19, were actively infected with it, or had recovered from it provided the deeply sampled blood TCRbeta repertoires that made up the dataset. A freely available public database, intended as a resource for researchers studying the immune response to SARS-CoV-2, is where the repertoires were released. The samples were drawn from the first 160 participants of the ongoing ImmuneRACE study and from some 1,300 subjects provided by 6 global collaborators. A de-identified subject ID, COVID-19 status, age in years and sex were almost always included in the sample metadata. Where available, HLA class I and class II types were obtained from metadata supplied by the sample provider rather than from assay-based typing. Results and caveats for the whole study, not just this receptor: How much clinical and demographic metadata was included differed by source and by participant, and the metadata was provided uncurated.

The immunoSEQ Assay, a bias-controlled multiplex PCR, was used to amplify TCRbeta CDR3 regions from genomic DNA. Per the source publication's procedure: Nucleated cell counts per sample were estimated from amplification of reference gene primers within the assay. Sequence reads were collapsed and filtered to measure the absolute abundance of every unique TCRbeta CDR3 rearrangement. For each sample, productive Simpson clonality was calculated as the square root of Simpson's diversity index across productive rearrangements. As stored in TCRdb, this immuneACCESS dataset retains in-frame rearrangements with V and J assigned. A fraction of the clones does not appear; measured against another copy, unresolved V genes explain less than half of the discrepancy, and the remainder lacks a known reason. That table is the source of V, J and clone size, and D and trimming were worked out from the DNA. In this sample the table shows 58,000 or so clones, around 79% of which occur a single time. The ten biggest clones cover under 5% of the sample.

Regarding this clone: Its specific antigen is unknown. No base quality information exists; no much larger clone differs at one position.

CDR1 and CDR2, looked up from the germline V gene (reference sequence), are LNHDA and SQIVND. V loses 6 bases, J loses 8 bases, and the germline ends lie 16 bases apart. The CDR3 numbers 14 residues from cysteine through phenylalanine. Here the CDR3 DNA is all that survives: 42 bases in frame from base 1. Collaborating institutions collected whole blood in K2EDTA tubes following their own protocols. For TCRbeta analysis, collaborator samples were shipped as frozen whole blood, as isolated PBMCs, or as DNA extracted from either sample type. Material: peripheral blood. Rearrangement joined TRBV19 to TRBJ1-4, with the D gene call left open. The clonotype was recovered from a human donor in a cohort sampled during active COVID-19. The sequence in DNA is TGTGCCAGTAGCGGACTGAGCTTTGAGGAAAAACTGTTTTTT. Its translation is CASSGLSFEEKLFF.